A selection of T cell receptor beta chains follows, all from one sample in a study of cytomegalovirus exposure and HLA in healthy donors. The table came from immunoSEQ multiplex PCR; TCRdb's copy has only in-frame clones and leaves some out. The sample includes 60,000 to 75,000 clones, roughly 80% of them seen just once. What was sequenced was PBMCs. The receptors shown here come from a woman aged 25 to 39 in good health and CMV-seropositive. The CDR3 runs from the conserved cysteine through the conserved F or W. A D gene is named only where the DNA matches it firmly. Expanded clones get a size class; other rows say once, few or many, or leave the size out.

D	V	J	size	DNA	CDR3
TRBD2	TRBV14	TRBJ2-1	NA	TGTGCCAGCAGCCAAAGACTAGCGATCTACAATGAGCAGTTCTTC	CASSQRLAIYNEQFF
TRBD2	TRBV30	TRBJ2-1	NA	TGTGCCTGGAGTCGAGGGACTAGCGGGAGAGCGTATGAGCAGTTCTTC	CAWSRGTSGRAYEQFF
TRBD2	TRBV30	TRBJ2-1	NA	TGTGCCTGGAGTATGGGCGGGAGAAATGAGCAGTTCTTC	CAWSMGGRNEQFF
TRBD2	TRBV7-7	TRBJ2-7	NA	TGTGCCAGCAGTTCCGGGACTAGCGGGTGTCCTTACGAGCAGTACTTC	CASSSGTSGCPYEQYF
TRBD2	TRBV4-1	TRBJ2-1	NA	TGCGCCAGCAGCCACGCTCGATCTGGACTAGCGTACAATGAGCAGTTCTTC	CASSHARSGLAYNEQFF
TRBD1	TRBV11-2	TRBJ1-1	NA	TGTGCCAGCAGCGTCAGGGGGCCTAACACTGAAGCTTTCTTT	CASSVRGPNTEAFF
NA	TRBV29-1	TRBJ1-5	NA	TGCAGCGTTCTTGCAATAACAGGAGAGCCCCAGCATTTT	CSVLAITGEPQHF
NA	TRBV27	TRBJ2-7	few	TGTGCCAGCAGTTTAACCCAGGGCAGTCCCTACGAGCAGTACTTC	CASSLTQGSPYEQYF
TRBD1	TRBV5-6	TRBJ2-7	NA	TGTGCCAGCAGCTTTGGGACAGGCGTGTACGAGCAGTACTTC	CASSFGTGVYEQYF
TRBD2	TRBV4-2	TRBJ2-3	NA	TGTGCCAGCAGCCAGTTAGCGGGGTCTAGCACAGATACGCAGTATTTT	CASSQLAGSSTDTQYF
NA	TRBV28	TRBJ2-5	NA	TGTGCCAGCAGTCCGCTAGGCCCCAAAGAGACCCAGTACTTC	CASSPLGPKETQYF
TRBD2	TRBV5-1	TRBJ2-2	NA	TGCGCCAGCAGCTTAGGCAGATTTAGCGGGAGCGGGACCGGGGAGCTGTTTTTT	CASSLGRFSGSGTGELFF
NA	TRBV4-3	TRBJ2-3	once	TGCGCCAGCAGCCAAAATGGGGGGGGCATGGCAGATACGCAGTATTTT	CASSQNGGGMADTQYF
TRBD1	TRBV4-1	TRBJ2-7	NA	TGCGCCAGCTCCCCGGACAGGTCGAGCTCCTACGAGCAGTACTTC	CASSPDRSSSYEQYF
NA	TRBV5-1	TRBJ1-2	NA	TGCGCCAGCAGGGAGGGGACCTATGGCTACACCTTC	CASREGTYGYTF
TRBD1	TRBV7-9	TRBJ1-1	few	TGTGCCAGCAGCTTAGGAGACAGGGCGAACACTGAAGCTTTCTTT	CASSLGDRANTEAFF
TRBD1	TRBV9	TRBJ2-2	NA	TGTGCCAGCAGCACCGGACAGGGGAACACCGGGGAGCTGTTTTTT	CASSTGQGNTGELFF
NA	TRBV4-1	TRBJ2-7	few	TGCGCCAGCAGCCAAGGAGGGCTTTCCAGCGAGCAGTACTTC	CASSQGGLSSEQYF
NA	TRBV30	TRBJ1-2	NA	TGTGCCTGGGACCCGGAGGGACGGGGTGGCTACACCTTC	CAWDPEGRGGYTF
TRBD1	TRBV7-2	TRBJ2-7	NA	TGTGCCAGCAGCTGGGCCGCGGACAGGGGGCGAAACGAGCAGTACTTC	CASSWAADRGRNEQYF
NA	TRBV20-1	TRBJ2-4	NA	TGCAGTGCCACCAAAAACATTCAGTACTTC	CSATKNIQYF
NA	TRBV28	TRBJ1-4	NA	TGTGCCAGCAGTTTACATCGACAGGTTCGGCGGGAAAAACTGTTTTTT	CASSLHRQVRREKLFF
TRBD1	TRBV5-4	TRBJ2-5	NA	TGTGCCAGCAGTTGGGACAGGGAGACCCAGTACTTC	CASSWDRETQYF
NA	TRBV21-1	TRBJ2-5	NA	TGTGCCAGCAGCCCCCGAGGTAGTCAAGAGACCCAGTACTTC	CASSPRGSQETQYF
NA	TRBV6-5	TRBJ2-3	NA	TGTGCCAGCACCGGGATGCCTGGTACGCAGTATTTT	CASTGMPGTQYF
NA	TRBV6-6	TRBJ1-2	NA	TGTGCCAGCAGCGTGTTTACAGTTCCAGGAGGCTACACCTTC	CASSVFTVPGGYTF
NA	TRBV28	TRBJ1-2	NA	TGTGCCAGCACCTTATATAGTGGGAGTTATGAAGGCTACACCTTC	CASTLYSGSYEGYTF
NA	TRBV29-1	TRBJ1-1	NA	TGCAGCGTCGTAACAGGGCCTGAAGCTTTCTTT	CSVVTGPEAFF
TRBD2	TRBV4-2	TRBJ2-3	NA	TGTGCCAGCAGCCAAGAACGACTAGCGGGAGGGGATACGCAGTATTTT	CASSQERLAGGDTQYF
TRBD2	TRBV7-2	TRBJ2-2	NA	TGTGCCAGCAGCCAACCCCCGACTAGCGGAGGGGTCGGGGAGCTGTTTTTT	CASSQPPTSGGVGELFF
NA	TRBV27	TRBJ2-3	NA	TGTGCCAGCAGTTTAGGGAGTCCAGATACGCAGTATTTT	CASSLGSPDTQYF
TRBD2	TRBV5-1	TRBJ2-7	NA	TGCGCCAGCAGCTTGGTGGTAGCGGGAGGGCCCTCGGGCTACGAGCAGTACTTC	CASSLVVAGGPSGYEQYF
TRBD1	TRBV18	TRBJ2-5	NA	TGTGCCAGCTCACTCGGGACAGAAGAGACCCAGTACTTC	CASSLGTEETQYF
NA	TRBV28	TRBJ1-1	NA	TGTGCCAGCAGGCCTCAGGGATATGTTACTGAAGCTTTCTTT	CASRPQGYVTEAFF
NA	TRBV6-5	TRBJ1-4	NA	TGTGCCAGCAGGAGACGGGAGATGGAAAAACTGTTTTTT	CASRRREMEKLFF
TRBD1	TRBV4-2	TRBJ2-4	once	TGTGCCAGCAGCCACGACACAGGGGGTAGTAACATTCAGTACTTC	CASSHDTGGSNIQYF
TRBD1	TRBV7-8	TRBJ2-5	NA	TGTGCCAGCAGCTCCCGGACAGGGAAAGAGACCCAGTACTTC	CASSSRTGKETQYF
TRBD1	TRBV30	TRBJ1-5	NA	TGTGCCTGGAGTTTGGGGACAGGGGGCCCTAATAGCAATCAGCCCCAGCATTTT	CAWSLGTGGPNSNQPQHF
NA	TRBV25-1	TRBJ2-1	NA	TGTGCCAGCAGTCAAGCAGGGAAGGATGAGCAGTTCTTC	CASSQAGKDEQFF
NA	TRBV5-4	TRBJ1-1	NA	TGTGCCAGCAGCTTGGGGAGGGGAAACACTGAAGCTTTCTTT	CASSLGRGNTEAFF
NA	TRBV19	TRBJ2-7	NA	TGTGCCAGTAGTATCACAGGGAGCTCCTACGAGCAGTACTTC	CASSITGSSYEQYF